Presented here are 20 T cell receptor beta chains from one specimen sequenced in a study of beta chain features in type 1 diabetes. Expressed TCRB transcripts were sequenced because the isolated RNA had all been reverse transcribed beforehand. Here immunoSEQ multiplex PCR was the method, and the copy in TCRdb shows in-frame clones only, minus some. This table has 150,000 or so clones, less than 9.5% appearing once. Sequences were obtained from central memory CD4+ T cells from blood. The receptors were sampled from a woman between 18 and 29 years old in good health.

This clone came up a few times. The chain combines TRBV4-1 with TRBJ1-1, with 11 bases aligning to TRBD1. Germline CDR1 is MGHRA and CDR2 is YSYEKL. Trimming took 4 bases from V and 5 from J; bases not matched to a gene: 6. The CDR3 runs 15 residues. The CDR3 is CASSRGQGAKTEAFF. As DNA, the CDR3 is TGCGCCAGCAGCCGAGGACAGGGGGCTAAGACTGAAGCTTTCTTT.

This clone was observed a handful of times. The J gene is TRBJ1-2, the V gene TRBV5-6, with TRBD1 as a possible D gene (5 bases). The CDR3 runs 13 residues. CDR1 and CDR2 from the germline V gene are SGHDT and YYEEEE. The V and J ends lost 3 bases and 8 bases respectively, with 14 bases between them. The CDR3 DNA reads TGTGCCAGCAGCTCCCCCAGGGCCGAGGGCTACACCTTC. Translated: CASSSPRAEGYTF.

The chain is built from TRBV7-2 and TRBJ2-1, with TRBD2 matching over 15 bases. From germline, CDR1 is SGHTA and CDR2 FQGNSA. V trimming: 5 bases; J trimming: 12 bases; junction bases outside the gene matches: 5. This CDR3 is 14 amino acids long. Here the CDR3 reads CASSTGLAGGWQFF. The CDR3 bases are TGTGCCAGCAGCACAGGACTAGCGGGGGGGTGGCAGTTCTTC.

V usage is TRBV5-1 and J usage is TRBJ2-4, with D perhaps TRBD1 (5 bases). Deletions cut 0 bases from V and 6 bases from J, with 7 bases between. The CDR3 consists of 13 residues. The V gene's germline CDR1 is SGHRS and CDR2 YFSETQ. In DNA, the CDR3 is TGCGCCAGCAGCTTGGGACAGTCAAACATTCAGTACTTC. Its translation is CASSLGQSNIQYF.

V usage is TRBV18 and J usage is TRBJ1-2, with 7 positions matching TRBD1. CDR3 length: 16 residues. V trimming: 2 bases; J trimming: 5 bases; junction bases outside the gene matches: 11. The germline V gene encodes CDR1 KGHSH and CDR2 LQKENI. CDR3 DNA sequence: TGTGCCAGCTCACCATCGACAGGGCACGGACATTATGGCTACACCTTC. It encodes CASSPSTGHGHYGYTF. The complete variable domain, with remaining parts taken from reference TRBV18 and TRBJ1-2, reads NAGVMQNPRHLVRRRGQEARLRCSPMKGHSHVYWYRQLPEEGLKFMVYLQKENIIDESGMPKERFSAEFPKEGPSILRIQQVVRGDSAAYFCASSPSTGHGHYGYTFGSGTRLTVV.

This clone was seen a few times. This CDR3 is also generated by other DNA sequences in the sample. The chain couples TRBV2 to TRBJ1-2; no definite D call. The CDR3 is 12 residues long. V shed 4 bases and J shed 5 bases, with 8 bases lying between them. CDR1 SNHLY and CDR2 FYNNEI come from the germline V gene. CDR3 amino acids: CASSVEGYGYTF. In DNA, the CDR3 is TGTGCCAGCAGTGTTGAGGGATATGGCTACACCTTC.

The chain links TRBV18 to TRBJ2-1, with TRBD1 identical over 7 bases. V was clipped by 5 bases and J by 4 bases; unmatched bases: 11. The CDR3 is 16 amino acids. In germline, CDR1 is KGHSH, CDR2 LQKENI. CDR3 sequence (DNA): TGTGCCAGCTCAGCCGTACAGGGGTGGAGATACAATGAGCAGTTCTTC. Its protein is CASSAVQGWRYNEQFF.

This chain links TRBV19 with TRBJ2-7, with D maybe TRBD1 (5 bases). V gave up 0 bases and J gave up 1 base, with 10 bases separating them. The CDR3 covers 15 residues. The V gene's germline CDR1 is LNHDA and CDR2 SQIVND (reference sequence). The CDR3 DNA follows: TGTGCCAGTAGTATAGATCAGGGTCCTTCCTACGAGCAGTACTTC. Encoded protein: CASSIDQGPSYEQYF.

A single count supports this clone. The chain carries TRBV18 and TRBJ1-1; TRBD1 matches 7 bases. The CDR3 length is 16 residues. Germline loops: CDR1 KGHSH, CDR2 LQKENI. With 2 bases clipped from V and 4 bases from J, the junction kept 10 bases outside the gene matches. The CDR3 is CASSPVTRGSGTEAFF. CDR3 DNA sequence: TGTGCCAGCTCACCAGTTACCAGGGGGTCTGGCACTGAAGCTTTCTTT.

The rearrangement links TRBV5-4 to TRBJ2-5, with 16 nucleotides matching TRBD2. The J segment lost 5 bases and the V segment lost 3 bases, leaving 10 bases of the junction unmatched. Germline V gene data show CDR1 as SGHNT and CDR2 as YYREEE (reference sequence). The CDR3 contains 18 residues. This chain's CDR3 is CASSSPPGLAGGTETQYF. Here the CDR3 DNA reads TGTGCCAGCAGCTCACCTCCGGGACTAGCGGGAGGGACGGAGACCCAGTACTTC.

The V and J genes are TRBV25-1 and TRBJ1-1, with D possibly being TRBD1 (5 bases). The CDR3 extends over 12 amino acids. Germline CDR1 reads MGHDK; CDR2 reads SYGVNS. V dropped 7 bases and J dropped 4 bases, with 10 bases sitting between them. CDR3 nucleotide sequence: TGTGCCAGCAATCGGCAGGGCACTGAAGCTTTCTTT. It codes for CASNRQGTEAFF.

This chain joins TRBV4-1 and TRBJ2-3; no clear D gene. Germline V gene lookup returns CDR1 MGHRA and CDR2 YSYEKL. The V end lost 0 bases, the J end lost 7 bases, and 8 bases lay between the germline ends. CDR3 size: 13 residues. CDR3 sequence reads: CASSQDEAYTQYF. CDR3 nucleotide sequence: TGCGCCAGCAGCCAAGATGAAGCCTATACGCAGTATTTT.

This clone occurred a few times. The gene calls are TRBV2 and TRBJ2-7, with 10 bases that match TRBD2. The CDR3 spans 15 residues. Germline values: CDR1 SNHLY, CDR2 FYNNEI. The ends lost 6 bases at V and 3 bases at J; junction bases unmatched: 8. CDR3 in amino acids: CASSPPSGSVYEQYF. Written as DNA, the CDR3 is TGTGCCAGCAGCCCTCCTAGCGGGAGTGTCTACGAGCAGTACTTC.

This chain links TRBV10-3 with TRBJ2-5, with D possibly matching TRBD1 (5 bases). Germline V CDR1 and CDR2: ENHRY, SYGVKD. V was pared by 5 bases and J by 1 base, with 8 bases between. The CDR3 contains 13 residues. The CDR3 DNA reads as TGTGCCATCAGTACAGACAGCCAAGAGACCCAGTACTTC. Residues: CAISTDSQETQYF.

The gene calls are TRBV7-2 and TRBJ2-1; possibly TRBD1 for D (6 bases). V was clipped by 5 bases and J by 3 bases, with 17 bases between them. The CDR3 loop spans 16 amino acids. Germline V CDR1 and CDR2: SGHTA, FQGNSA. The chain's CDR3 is CASSPWTVKLYNEQFF. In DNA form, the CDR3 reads TGTGCCAGCAGCCCGTGGACAGTTAAGCTCTACAATGAGCAGTTCTTC.

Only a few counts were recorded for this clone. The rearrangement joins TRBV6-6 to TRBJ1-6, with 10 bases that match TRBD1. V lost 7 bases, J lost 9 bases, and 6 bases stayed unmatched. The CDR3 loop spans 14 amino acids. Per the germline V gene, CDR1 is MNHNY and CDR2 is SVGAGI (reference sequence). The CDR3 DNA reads TGTGCCAGCATGCGGGACAGGGGTTTTTCACCCCTCCACTTT. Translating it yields CASMRDRGFSPLHF.

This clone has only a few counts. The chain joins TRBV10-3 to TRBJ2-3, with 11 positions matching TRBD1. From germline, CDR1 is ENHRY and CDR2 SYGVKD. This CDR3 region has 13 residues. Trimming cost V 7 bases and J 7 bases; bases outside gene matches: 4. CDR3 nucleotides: TGTGCCATCACCGGGACAGGGGGTAATACGCAGTATTTT. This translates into CAITGTGGNTQYF.

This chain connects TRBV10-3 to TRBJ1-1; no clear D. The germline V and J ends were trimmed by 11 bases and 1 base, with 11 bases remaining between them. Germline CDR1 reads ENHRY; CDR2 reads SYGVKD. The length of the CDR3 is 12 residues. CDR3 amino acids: CAVADWNTEAFF. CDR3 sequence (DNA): TGTGCCGTGGCCGACTGGAACACTGAAGCTTTCTTT.

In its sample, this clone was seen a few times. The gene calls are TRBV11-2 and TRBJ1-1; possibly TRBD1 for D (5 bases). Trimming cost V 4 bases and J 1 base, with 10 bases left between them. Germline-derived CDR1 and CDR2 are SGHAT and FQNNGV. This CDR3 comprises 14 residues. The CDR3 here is CASSSNGANTEAFF. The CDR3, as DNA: TGTGCCAGCAGCTCGAATGGGGCGAACACTGAAGCTTTCTTT. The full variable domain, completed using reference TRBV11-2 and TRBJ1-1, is EAGVAQSPRYKIIEKRQSVAFWCNPISGHATLYWYQQILGQGPKLLIQFQNNGVVDDSQLPKDRFSAERLKGVDSTLKIQPAKLEDSAVYLCASSSNGANTEAFFGQGTRLTVV.

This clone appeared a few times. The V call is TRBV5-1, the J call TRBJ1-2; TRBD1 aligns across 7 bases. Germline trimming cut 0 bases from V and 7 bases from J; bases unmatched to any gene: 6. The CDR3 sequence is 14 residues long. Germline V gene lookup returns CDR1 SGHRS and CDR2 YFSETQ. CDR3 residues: CASSLVAGGGGYTF. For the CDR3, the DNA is TGCGCCAGCAGCTTGGTCGCAGGGGGTGGTGGCTACACCTTC.